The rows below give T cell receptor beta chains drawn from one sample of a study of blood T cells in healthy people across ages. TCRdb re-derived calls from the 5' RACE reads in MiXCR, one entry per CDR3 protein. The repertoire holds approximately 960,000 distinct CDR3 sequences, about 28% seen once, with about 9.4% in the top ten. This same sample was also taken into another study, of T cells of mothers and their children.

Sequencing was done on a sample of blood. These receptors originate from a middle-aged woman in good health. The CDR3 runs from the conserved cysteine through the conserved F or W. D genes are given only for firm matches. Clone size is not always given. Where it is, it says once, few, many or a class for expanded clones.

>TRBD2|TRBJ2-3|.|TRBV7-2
TGTGCCAGCAGCCCTGGGACTAGCCCAGATACGCAGTATTTT
CASSPGTSPDTQYF
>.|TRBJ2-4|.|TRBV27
TGTGCCAGCAGCCGAACAGGGATAGCCAAAAACATTCAGTACTTC
CASSRTGIAKNIQYF
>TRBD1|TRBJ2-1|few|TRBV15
TGTGCCACCAGCATAGGGGGACAGGGGGCCTATGAGCAGTTCTTC
CATSIGGQGAYEQFF
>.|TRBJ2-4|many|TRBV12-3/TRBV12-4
TGTGCCAGCAGTTATATAAACATTCAGTACTTC
CASSYINIQYF
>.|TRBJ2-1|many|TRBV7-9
TGTGCCAGCAGCTTATCCCCTAGCATTGAGCAGTTCTTC
CASSLSPSIEQFF
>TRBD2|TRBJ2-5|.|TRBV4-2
TGTGCCAGCAGCCTCCAGGGACTAGCGGAAGAGACCCAGTACTTC
CASSLQGLAEETQYF
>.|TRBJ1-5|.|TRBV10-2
TGCGCCGGTAGCCGAGAACAGGGGCCCCAGCATTTT
CAGSREQGPQHF
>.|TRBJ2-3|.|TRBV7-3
TGTGCCAGCAGCTTAAGGGGTAGCGAGGGACCCTGGGGGACGCAGTATTTT
CASSLRGSEGPWGTQYF
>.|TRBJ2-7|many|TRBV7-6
TGTGCCAGCAGCCGTGAACCCGGGACTGGGGGCTACGAGCAGTACTTC
CASSREPGTGGYEQYF
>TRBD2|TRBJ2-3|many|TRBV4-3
TGCGCCAGCAGCCAATTACTAGCGGGGGATCCAGATACGCAGTATTTT
CASSQLLAGDPDTQYF
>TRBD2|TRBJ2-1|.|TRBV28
TGTGCCAGCAGTAGATTACCGGGACTAGCCTACAGTGGGCAGTTCTTC
CASSRLPGLAYSGQFF
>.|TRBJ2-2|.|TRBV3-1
TGTGCCAGCAGCCAAGGATCCAGGGGCCTGGCCGGGGAGCTGTTTTTT
CASSQGSRGLAGELFF
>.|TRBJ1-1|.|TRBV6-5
TGTGCCAGCAGTCTTTACGGGACATCGAAGACTGAAGCTTTCTTT
CASSLYGTSKTEAFF
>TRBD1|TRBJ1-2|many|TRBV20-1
TGCAGTGCTTCACAGGGGGGAGGCTACACCTTC
CSASQGGGYTF
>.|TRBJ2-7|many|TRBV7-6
TGTGCCAGCAGCTCGTTGGGTTCCTACGAGCAGTACTTC
CASSSLGSYEQYF
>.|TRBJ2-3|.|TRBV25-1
TGTGCCAGCAGTGAGAGTGCGAACAGGGCCACAGATACGCAGTATTTT
CASSESANRATDTQYF
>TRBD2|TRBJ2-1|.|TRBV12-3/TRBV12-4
TGTGCCAGCAGCCGTAGCGGGGGACCCAATGAGCAGTTCTTC
CASSRSGGPNEQFF
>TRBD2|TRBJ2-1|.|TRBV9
TGTGCCAGCAGCGCCAAACCGGGACTAGCGGGAAATGAGCAGTTCTTC
CASSAKPGLAGNEQFF
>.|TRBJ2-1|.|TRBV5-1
TGCGCCAGCAGCACTTCGGGGCGGGGAAATGAGCAGTTCTTC
CASSTSGRGNEQFF
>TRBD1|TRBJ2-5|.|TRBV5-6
TGTGCCAGCAGCTTGAAGGCAGGGGGCGAGACCCAGTACTTC
CASSLKAGGETQYF
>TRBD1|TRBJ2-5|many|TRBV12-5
TGTGCTAGTGGGAGGGACAGGGGAGAGACCCAGTACTTC
CASGRDRGETQYF
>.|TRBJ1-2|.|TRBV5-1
TGCGCCAGCAGCGCCAGTAGCTATGGCTACACCTTC
CASSASSYGYTF
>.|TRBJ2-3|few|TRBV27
TGTGCCAGCAGTTTTAATCCCGGGGCAGATACGCAGTATTTT
CASSFNPGADTQYF
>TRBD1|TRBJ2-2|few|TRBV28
TGTGCCAGCCGCCGGACAGGGGACACCGGGGAGCTGTTTTTT
CASRRTGDTGELFF
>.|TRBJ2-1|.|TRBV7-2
TGTGCCAGCAGCCCAAGACGGTTCGGTCCTGGGAATGAGCAGTTCTTC
CASSPRRFGPGNEQFF
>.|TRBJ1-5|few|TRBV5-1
TGCGCCAGCAGCTTGGAGAGAGATCAGCCCCAGCATTTT
CASSLERDQPQHF
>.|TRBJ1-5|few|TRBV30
TGTGCCTGGAGCGGACAGCTAGACCAGCCCCAGCATTTT
CAWSGQLDQPQHF
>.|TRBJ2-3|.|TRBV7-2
TGTGCCAGCAGCTTAAATGGCGGGGCCCCCACAGATACGCAGTATTTT
CASSLNGGAPTDTQYF
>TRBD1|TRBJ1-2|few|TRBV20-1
TGCAGTGCTGAGGGGGGACAGGGGGCCTCTAACTATGGCTACACCTTC
CSAEGGQGASNYGYTF
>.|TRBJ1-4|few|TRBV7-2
TGTGCCAGCAGCTTAACCCTGACAGGCTCTAATGAAAAACTGTTTTTT
CASSLTLTGSNEKLFF
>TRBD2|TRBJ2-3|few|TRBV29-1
TGCAGCGTTGGGACCCCCAAGGGTAGCGGGAGTGCAGATACGCAGTATTTT
CSVGTPKGSGSADTQYF
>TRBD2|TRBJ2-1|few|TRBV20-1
TGCAGTGCTAGATCACGACTAGCGGGTAATGAGCAGTTCTTC
CSARSRLAGNEQFF
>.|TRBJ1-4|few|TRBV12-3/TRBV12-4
TGTGCCAGCAGCCCGGAGGGTTTCGCAACTAATGAAAAACTGTTTTTT
CASSPEGFATNEKLFF
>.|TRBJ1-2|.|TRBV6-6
TGTGCCAGCAGGAGGGCGGAACAAAATGGCTACACCTTC
CASRRAEQNGYTF
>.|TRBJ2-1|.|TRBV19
TGTGCCAGTAGTACCCCGGGTGGCGGCCGCAGAGAGCAGTTCTTC
CASSTPGGGRREQFF
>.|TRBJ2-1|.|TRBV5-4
TGTGCCAGCAGCCCCCCGGGCGGGTCTGACAATGAGCAGTTCTTC
CASSPPGGSDNEQFF
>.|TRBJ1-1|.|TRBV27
TGTGCCAGCAGTTCTGTGGAAATGAACACTGAAGCTTTCTTT
CASSSVEMNTEAFF
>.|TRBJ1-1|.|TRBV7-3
TGTGCCAGCAGCTTAACCTACGGCACTGAGGCTTTCTTT
CASSLTYGTEAFF
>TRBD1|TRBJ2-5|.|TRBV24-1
TGTGCCACCAGACAGGGGGCTGAAGAGACCCAGTACTTC
CATRQGAEETQYF
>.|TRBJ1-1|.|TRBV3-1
TGTGCCAGCAGCCAAGATCGGTCCGGACTCCCAATGAACACTGAAGCTTTCTTT
CASSQDRSGLPMNTEAFF
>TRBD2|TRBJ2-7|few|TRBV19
TGTGCCAGTAGTATATCAGGGACTAGCGGGGACTCCTACGAGCAGTACTTC
CASSISGTSGDSYEQYF
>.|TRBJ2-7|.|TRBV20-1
TGCAGTAGTCGAGAAAGGGGAGTAACCTACGAGCAGTACTTC
CSSRERGVTYEQYF
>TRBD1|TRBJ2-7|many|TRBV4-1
TGCGCCAGCAGCCAATCCCCGGGACAGCCATACGAGCAGTACTTC
CASSQSPGQPYEQYF
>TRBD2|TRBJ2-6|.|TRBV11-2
TGTGCCAGCAGCTTAGAAGGACTAGCGGGGAGCTCTGGGGCCAACGTCCTGACTTTC
CASSLEGLAGSSGANVLTF
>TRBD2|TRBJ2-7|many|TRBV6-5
TGTGCCAGCAGTCCCGCCCTCGGGGGGTCCTACGAGCAGTACTTC
CASSPALGGSYEQYF
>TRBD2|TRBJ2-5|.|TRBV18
TGTGCCAGCTCACCACCTACGGGACTAGCTATGGAGACCCAGTACTTC
CASSPPTGLAMETQYF
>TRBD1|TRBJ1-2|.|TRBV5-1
TGCGCCAGCAGCCAAGGAACAGGGGAAGGCTACACCTTC
CASSQGTGEGYTF
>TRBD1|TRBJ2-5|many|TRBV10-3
TGTGCCATTAGACAGGGGGCTCAAGAGACCCAGTACTTC
CAIRQGAQETQYF
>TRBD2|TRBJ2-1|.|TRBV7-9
TGTGCCAGCAGCTTAGGCCTAGCGGGAGGGGCCTACAATGAGCAGTTCTTC
CASSLGLAGGAYNEQFF
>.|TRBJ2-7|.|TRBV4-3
TGCGCCAGCAGCCAAGATGAGTCTTACTCAGACGAGCAGTACTTC
CASSQDESYSDEQYF
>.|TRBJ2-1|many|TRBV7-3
TGTGCCAGCAGCCCTCTGGCGTTAGCTGGGAGTGAGCAGTTCTTC
CASSPLALAGSEQFF
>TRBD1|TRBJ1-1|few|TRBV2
TGTGCCAGCAGTAAAGGACAGGGTCCCGCTGAAGCTTTCTTT
CASSKGQGPAEAFF
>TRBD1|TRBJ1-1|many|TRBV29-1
TGCAGCGTCGAACGTGACAGGGTTGGTGAAGCTTTCTTT
CSVERDRVGEAFF
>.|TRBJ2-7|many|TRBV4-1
TGCGCCAGCAGCAACCCGGGTCAGTTGGTCGAGCAGTACTTC
CASSNPGQLVEQYF
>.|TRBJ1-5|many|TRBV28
TGTGCCAGCAGAAGTTCCAATCAGCCCCAGCATTTT
CASRSSNQPQHF
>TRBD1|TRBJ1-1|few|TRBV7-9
TGTGCCAGCAGCTTAGCTAGAACAGGGGGCGAGAACACTGAAGCTTTCTTT
CASSLARTGGENTEAFF
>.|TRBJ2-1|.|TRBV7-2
TGTGCCAGCAGCCCCGAATACAATGAGCAGTTCTTC
CASSPEYNEQFF
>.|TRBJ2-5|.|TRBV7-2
TGTGCCGGCAGCCTCGGAGGGACCCAAGAGACCCAGTACTTC
CAGSLGGTQETQYF
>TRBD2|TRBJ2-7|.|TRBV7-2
TGTGCCAGCAGCTTAGTAGCGGGGGATGTCTCCTACGAGCAGTACTTC
CASSLVAGDVSYEQYF